This TCR beta chain emerged from a study of blood T cell repertoires in COVID-19. At the level of the study: The origin of the acute and convalescent COVID-19 samples was the United States, Italy and Spain. From T cells, B-cell-depleted T cells, or PBMCs came the material, which was cDNA or gDNA.

Germline loops: CDR1 SGHAT, CDR2 FQNNGV. J lost 6 bases, V lost 1 base, and 2 bases had no gene match. This CDR3 comprises 15 residues. Authors' data handling: Reference gene primers were amplified, and this amplification served to estimate nucleated cell counts. Sequenced by immunoSEQ multiplex PCR; TCRdb stores in-frame clones only, minus some. V, J and clone size were drawn from that table, and D and trimming were deduced from the DNA. Found here are 330,000 or so clones, about nine tenths of them singletons; the top ten hold roughly 9.9%. A Seattle source enrolled patients during active infection and followed them longitudinally.

This chain joins TRBV11-2 and TRBJ1-5, with 11 positions matching TRBD1. The specimen was peripheral blood. The TCR sequence derives from a young man with COVID-19, enrolled during active disease. The CDR3 coding sequence is TGTGCCAGCAGCTTAGCAGGGACAGGGGGTCAGCCCCAGCATTTT. Translating gives CASSLAGTGGQPQHF.